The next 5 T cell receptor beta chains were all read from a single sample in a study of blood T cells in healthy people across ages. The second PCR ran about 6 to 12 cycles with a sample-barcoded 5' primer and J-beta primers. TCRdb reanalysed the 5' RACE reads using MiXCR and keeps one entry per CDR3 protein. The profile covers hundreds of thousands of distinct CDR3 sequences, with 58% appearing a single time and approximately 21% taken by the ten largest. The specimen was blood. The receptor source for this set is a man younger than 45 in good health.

CDR3 in DNA: TGTGCCAGCAAACTTCCCAACGGCGGGGGGGTGGATACGCAGTATTTT. Protein: CASKLPNGGGVDTQYF. This chain joins TRBV2 and TRBJ2-3; 9 nucleotides agree with TRBD2. The length of the CDR3 is 16 residues. Germline V lookup: CDR1 SNHLY, CDR2 FYNNEI. With V trimmed by 7 bases and J by 6 bases, 14 bases remained unmatched.

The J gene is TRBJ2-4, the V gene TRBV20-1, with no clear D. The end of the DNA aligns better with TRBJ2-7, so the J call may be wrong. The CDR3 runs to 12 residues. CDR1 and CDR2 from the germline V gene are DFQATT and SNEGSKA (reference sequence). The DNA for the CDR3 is TGCAGTGCCCTCACCCGTAGCAGCGAGCAGTACTTC. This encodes CSALTRSSEQYF.

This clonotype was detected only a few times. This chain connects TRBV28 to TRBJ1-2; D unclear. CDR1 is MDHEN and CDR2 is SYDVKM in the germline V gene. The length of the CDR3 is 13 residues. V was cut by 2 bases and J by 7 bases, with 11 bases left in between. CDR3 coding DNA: TGTGCCAGCAGTTTACCCCTTGGTCTTGGCTACACCTTC. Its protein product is CASSLPLGLGYTF.

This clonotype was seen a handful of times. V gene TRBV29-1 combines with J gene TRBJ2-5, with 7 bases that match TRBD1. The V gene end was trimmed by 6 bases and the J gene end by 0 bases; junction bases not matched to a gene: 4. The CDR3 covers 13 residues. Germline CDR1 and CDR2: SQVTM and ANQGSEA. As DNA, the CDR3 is TGCAGCGTCTCCGGGACAGACCAAGAGACCCAGTACTTC. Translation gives CSVSGTDQETQYF.

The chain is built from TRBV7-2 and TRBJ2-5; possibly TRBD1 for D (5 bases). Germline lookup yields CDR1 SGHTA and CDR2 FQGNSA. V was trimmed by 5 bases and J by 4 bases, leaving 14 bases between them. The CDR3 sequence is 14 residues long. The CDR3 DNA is TGTGCCAGCAGCGTAAACAGGAGCCCAGAGACCCAGTACTTC. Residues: CASSVNRSPETQYF.